This is a list of T cell receptor beta chains from one sample in a study of identical twins. Via MiXCR, TCRdb re-called the 5' RACE reads, giving one row per CDR3 protein. The repertoire holds around 480,000 distinct CDR3 sequences, approximately 15% seen once, with approximately 0.52% in the top ten. This sample was also put to use in a study of yellow fever vaccine responses in identical twins.

Sequenced material: CD4+ T cells sorted from blood. Every receptor here comes from a woman between 18 and 30 years old in good health. Each CDR3 is given with its conserved first and last residue. Fields, in order: clone size, D gene, J gene, V gene, CDR3 DNA, CDR3 protein. A D gene is named only where the DNA matches it firmly. Clone size is not always given. Where it is, it says once, few, many or a class for expanded clones.

>many|TRBD2|TRBJ2-7|TRBV6-2/TRBV6-3
TGTGCCAGCAGTTACTTAGGACTAGACTCCTACGAGCAGTACTTC
CASSYLGLDSYEQYF
>few|NA|TRBJ2-1|TRBV4-3
TGCGCCAGCAGCCAAGACGGAGGGGGTAGGGTTCCTACCTTC
CASSQDGGGRVPTF
>few|NA|TRBJ2-1|TRBV7-8
TGTGCCAGCAGCTTTAATCGATATGAGCAGTTCTTC
CASSFNRYEQFF
>NA|TRBD2|TRBJ2-1|TRBV3-1
TGTGCCAGCAGCCATGCTGTACCGGGACTAGGCAACAATGAGCAGTTCTTC
CASSHAVPGLGNNEQFF
>NA|NA|TRBJ2-7|TRBV7-9
TGTGCCAGCACCCTTATTGGTGAGTTCCACGAGCAGTACTTC
CASTLIGEFHEQYF
>many|NA|TRBJ2-5|TRBV28
TGTGCCAGCAGTTCCTCTCTGGAGACCCAGTACTTC
CASSSSLETQYF
>once|TRBD1|TRBJ1-2|TRBV20-1
TGCAGTGCTAGCCCAGGGGGGTATGGCTACACCTTC
CSASPGGYGYTF
>NA|TRBD2|TRBJ2-3|TRBV6-1
TGTGCCAGCAGTGAATTTAGCGGGGGGCTCACAGATACGCAGTATTTT
CASSEFSGGLTDTQYF
>NA|TRBD2|TRBJ2-7|TRBV11-2
TGTGCCAGCAGCTTAGGGGGGGGTCGGTACGAGCAGTACTTC
CASSLGGGRYEQYF
>many|NA|TRBJ1-6|TRBV7-9
TGTGCCAGCAGTTCCTCGTCGGGCTATAATTCACCCCTCCACTTT
CASSSSSGYNSPLHF
>many|NA|TRBJ1-6|TRBV12-3/TRBV12-4
TGTGCCAGCAGTCCCAGCCCGGGACTTGGATATAATTCACCCCTCCACTTT
CASSPSPGLGYNSPLHF
>few|TRBD2|TRBJ2-1|TRBV20-1
TGCAGTGCTAGAGACCTGGGACTAGCAAATGATAAGAGGGAGCAGTTCTTC
CSARDLGLANDKREQFF
>NA|NA|TRBJ2-4|TRBV7-2
TGTGCCAGCAGCTTAAAAGCAGGTTTCGGCATTCAGTACTTC
CASSLKAGFGIQYF
>NA|TRBD2|TRBJ2-1|TRBV27
TGTGCCAGCAGTTTATCGTTACTAGCGGGAGGATATGAGCAGTTCTTC
CASSLSLLAGGYEQFF
>few|NA|TRBJ2-7|TRBV7-9
TGTGCCAGCAGCTTTCAAGGGGACACCTACGAGCAGTACTTC
CASSFQGDTYEQYF
>few|TRBD2|TRBJ2-2|TRBV7-2
TGTGCCATCCGGGGGCTAGCGGGCAAAGGGGAGCTGTTTTTT
CAIRGLAGKGELFF
>few|NA|TRBJ2-7|TRBV12-3/TRBV12-4
TGTGCCAGCAGTTTAAGGGAGACTTACTACGAGCAGTACTTC
CASSLRETYYEQYF
>NA|NA|TRBJ2-1|TRBV2
TGTGCCAGCAGTGTTAGTAGGGGCTCCTACAATGAGCAGTTCTTC
CASSVSRGSYNEQFF
>NA|NA|TRBJ2-4|TRBV19
TGTGCCAGTAGTACAGAGCGTGTAGCCAAAAACATTCAGTACTTC
CASSTERVAKNIQYF
>NA|NA|TRBJ2-3|TRBV7-8
TGTGCCAGCAGCATGGCTAGCGGCACAGATACGCAGTATTTT
CASSMASGTDTQYF
>NA|NA|TRBJ2-7|TRBV20-1
TGCAGTGCTCCTATCCCAAGGACCATCTCCTACGAGCAGTACTTC
CSAPIPRTISYEQYF
>few|NA|TRBJ1-1|TRBV9
TGTGCCAGCAGCGTGATGGGTATGAACACTGAAGCTTTCTTT
CASSVMGMNTEAFF
>NA|NA|TRBJ2-1|TRBV6-7
TGTGCCAGCAGTTACGCTGGGACACTGACCTACAATGAGCAGTTCTTC
CASSYAGTLTYNEQFF
>few|TRBD1|TRBJ2-4|TRBV2
TGTGCCAGCAGAGGGACAGACAAAAACATTCAGTACTTC
CASRGTDKNIQYF
>NA|TRBD1|TRBJ1-1|TRBV7-2
TGTGCCAGCAGCTTAAAAGGGGGCCTTTTGGCTGAAGCTTTCTTT
CASSLKGGLLAEAFF
>few|NA|TRBJ2-7|TRBV30
TGTGCCTGGAGTGTACCGGGGAACGAGCAGTACTTC
CAWSVPGNEQYF
>NA|NA|TRBJ2-3|TRBV10-3
TGTGCCATCAGTGTAGTTGGGGTTACGGATACGCAGTATTTT
CAISVVGVTDTQYF
>NA|TRBD2|TRBJ2-3|TRBV7-8
TGTGCCAGCAGCTTAAGTAGCGGGAGGGCCTCGGATACGCAGTATTTT
CASSLSSGRASDTQYF
>NA|NA|TRBJ2-1|TRBV12-3/TRBV12-4
TGTGCCAGCAGTTCTCAGGACTCCCTTGGTGAGCAGTTCTTC
CASSSQDSLGEQFF
>NA|NA|TRBJ1-5|TRBV20-1
TGCAGTGCTAGGGAACGGACGGGGAATCAGCCCCAGCATTTT
CSARERTGNQPQHF
>NA|NA|TRBJ2-3|TRBV4-2
TGTGCCAGCAGCCAAGAATTGGGGTCTAGCACAGATACGCAGTATTTT
CASSQELGSSTDTQYF
>few|NA|TRBJ1-6|TRBV7-9
TGTGCCAGCAGTGACCTAGGGAGCTCCTATAATTCACCCCTCCACTTT
CASSDLGSSYNSPLHF
>few|NA|TRBJ2-1|TRBV6-2/TRBV6-3
TGTGCCAGCACTCAATGGGGAGAAGTCTCCTACAATGAGCAGTTCTTC
CASTQWGEVSYNEQFF
>few|NA|TRBJ2-7|TRBV12-3/TRBV12-4
TGTGCCAGCAGTTCCACGGGGCTTAACGAGCAGTACTTC
CASSSTGLNEQYF
>NA|TRBD1|TRBJ1-1|TRBV20-1
TGCTGTGCTAGTTCCCCGGGACAGGGGACCCTGAACACTGAAGCTTTCTTT
CCASSPGQGTLNTEAFF
>NA|NA|TRBJ2-7|TRBV24-1
TGTGCCACCAGTGATCTAACCTACGAGCAGTACTTC
CATSDLTYEQYF
>NA|NA|TRBJ2-5|TRBV6-5
TGTGCCAGCAGTTCCAAGTACCAAGAGACCCAGTACTTC
CASSSKYQETQYF
>few|TRBD1|TRBJ2-3|TRBV27
TGTGCCAGCAGAGTAACCGGGACAGGGGTCCCCCATTTT
CASRVTGTGVPHF
>NA|NA|TRBJ2-7|TRBV20-1
TGCAGTGCTGGTTGGCAGACAGGTTCCCTCTACGAGCAGTACTTC
CSAGWQTGSLYEQYF
>few|NA|TRBJ2-2|TRBV3-1
TGTGCCAGCAGCCAAAGGGACACCCTTTCCGGGGAGCTGTTTTTT
CASSQRDTLSGELFF
>NA|NA|TRBJ2-2|TRBV28
TGTGCCAGCCTAGGGGGGCGGGAGCTGTTTTTT
CASLGGRELFF
>few|NA|TRBJ1-1|TRBV5-1
TGCGCCAGCAGCGTAGCTCGGGGGAGGACTGAAGCTTTCTTT
CASSVARGRTEAFF
>NA|NA|TRBJ2-3|TRBV21-1
TGTGCCAGCAGCAAAGGATTTAGAACAGCCAATACACCCACAGATACGCAGTATTTT
CASSKGFRTANTPTDTQYF
>once|TRBD1|TRBJ1-4|TRBV15
TGTGCCACCAGCAGGAGGGGACAGCCTGAAAAACTGTTTTTT
CATSRRGQPEKLFF
>NA|NA|TRBJ2-2|TRBV7-6
TGTGCCAGCAGCAGCAGCACATGGGGCACCGGGGAGCTGTTTTTT
CASSSSTWGTGELFF
>NA|NA|TRBJ2-4|TRBV7-2
TGTGCCAGCAGCTCCCAAGCCCTCGGGGCTAAAAACATTCAGTACTTC
CASSSQALGAKNIQYF
>NA|TRBD2|TRBJ2-1|TRBV3-1
TGTGCCAGCAGCCAAGATCGATGTCGGGGGGCCGAAGGCGCGGGAGGGTGCAATGAGCAGTTCTTC
CASSQDRCRGAEGAGGCNEQFF
>NA|TRBD2|TRBJ2-1|TRBV7-3
TGTGCCAGCAGCTTAGGGAGCGGGGGGGCCGAGTTCTTC
CASSLGSGGAEFF
>few|TRBD1|TRBJ2-2|TRBV7-9
TGTGCCAGCAGCCGACAGGGCACCACCGGGGAGCTGTTTTTT
CASSRQGTTGELFF
>NA|NA|TRBJ1-2|TRBV6-5
TGTGCCAGCAGTTACGCGGATAACTATGGCTACACCTTC
CASSYADNYGYTF
>NA|TRBD2|TRBJ2-1|TRBV24-1
TGTGCCACCAGTGATTCCGGGACTAGCGGGGGGGCCGATGAGCAGTTCTTC
CATSDSGTSGGADEQFF
>NA|TRBD2|TRBJ2-5|TRBV28
TGTGCCAGCAGCGGGGGGGCGACCCTAGAGACCCAGTACTTC
CASSGGATLETQYF
>many|TRBD2|TRBJ2-1|TRBV11-2
TGTGCCAGCAGCTTAGGGGGCGGGGGCTCCTACAATGAGCAGTTCTTC
CASSLGGGGSYNEQFF
>few|NA|TRBJ2-7|TRBV10-3
TGTGCCATCAACCGTGAACCATCCTACGAGCAGTACTTC
CAINREPSYEQYF
>NA|TRBD1|TRBJ1-1|TRBV9
TGTGCCAGAGTACAGGGGTCCACTGAAGCTTTCTTT
CARVQGSTEAFF
>NA|TRBD1|TRBJ2-2|TRBV6-5
TGTGCCAGCAGTTCCCCAGGGGGCGAAGCCGGGGAGCTGTTTTTT
CASSSPGGEAGELFF
>NA|NA|TRBJ1-4|TRBV7-6
TGTGCCAGCAGCTTACGGGGTTTTAATGAAAAACTGTTTTTT
CASSLRGFNEKLFF
>many|NA|TRBJ2-2|TRBV7-2
TGTGCCAGCAGCCGGGGATGGAACACCGGGGAGCTGTTTTTT
CASSRGWNTGELFF
>few|NA|TRBJ1-4|TRBV29-1
TGCAGCGTTGTAACCGGGGGGTTTGGTGAAAAACTGTTTTTT
CSVVTGGFGEKLFF
>NA|NA|TRBJ2-3|TRBV20-1
TGCAGTGCTAGAGACCTCCAGGGCGGGGGCACAGATACGCAGTATTTT
CSARDLQGGGTDTQYF